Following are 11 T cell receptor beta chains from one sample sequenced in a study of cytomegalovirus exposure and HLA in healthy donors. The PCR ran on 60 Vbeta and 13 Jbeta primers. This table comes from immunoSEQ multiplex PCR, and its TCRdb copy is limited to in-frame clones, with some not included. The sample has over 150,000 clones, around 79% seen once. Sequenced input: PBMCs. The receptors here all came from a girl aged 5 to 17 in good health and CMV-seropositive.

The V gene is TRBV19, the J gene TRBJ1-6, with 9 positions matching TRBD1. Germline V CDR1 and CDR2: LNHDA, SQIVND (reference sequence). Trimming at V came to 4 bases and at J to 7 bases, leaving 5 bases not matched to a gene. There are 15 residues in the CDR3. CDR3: CASSTSQGANSPLHF. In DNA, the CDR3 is TGTGCCAGTAGTACCTCACAGGGGGCGAATTCACCCCTCCACTTT.

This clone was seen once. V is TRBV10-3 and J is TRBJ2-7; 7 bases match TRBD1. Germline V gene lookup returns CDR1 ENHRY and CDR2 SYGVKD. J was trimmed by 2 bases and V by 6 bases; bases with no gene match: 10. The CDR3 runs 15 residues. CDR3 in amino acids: CAIREPGQTTYEQYF. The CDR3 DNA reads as TGTGCCATCAGGGAACCGGGACAGACTACCTACGAGCAGTACTTC.

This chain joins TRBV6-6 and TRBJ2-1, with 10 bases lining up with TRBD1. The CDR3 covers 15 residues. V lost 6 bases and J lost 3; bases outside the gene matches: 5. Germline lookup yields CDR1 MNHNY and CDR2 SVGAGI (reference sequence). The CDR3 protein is CASRTGTGVYNEQFF. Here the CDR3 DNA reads TGTGCCAGCAGGACTGGGACAGGGGTCTACAATGAGCAGTTCTTC.

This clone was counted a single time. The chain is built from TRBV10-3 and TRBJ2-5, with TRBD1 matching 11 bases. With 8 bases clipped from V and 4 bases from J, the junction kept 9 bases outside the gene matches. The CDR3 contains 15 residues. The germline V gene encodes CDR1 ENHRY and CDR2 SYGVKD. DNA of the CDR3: TGTGCCATCGGAACGCGGACAGGGGGCTCAGAGACCCAGTACTTC. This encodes CAIGTRTGGSETQYF.

The CDR3 bases are TGTGCCAGCTCACCACGATCAGGAGGGCCCACAGATACGCAGTATTTT. It codes for CASSPRSGGPTDTQYF. The chain couples TRBV18 to TRBJ2-3; D might be TRBD2 (6 bases). The germline V and J ends were trimmed by 1 base and 2 bases, with 13 bases remaining between them. CDR1 is KGHSH and CDR2 is LQKENI in the germline V gene. This CDR3 comprises 16 residues.

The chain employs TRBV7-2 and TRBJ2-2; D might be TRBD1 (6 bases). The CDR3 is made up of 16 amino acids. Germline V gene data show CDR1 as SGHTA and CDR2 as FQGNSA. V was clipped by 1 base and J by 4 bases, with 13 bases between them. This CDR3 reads CASSLEGDPSTGELFF. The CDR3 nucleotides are TGTGCCAGCAGCTTAGAGGGGGACCCCAGCACCGGGGAGCTGTTTTTT.

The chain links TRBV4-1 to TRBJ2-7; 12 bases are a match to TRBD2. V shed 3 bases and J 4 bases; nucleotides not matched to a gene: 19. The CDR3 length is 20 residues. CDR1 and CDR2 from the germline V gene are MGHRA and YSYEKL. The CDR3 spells CASSQRSIPGLAGPRYEQYF. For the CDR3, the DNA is TGCGCCAGCAGCCAGCGCTCGATCCCGGGACTAGCGGGTCCTCGGTACGAGCAGTACTTC.

The CDR3, as DNA: TGTGCCAGCAACCCCCTCGCGGGGGGGGGCACCGGGGAGCTGTTTTTT. Protein sequence: CASNPLAGGGTGELFF. This chain joins TRBV27 and TRBJ2-2; 9 bases agree with TRBD2. Germline V gene sequence: CDR1 MNHEY, CDR2 SMNVEV (reference sequence). This CDR3 spans 16 amino acids. V shed 7 bases and J 4 bases; nucleotides not matched to a gene: 10.

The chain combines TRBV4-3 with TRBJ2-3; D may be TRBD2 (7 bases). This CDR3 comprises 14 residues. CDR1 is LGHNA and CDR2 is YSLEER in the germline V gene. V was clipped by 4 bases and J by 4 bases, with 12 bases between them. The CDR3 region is CASSLAGASDTQYF. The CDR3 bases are TGCGCCAGCAGCCTTGCGGGGGCCTCAGATACGCAGTATTTT.

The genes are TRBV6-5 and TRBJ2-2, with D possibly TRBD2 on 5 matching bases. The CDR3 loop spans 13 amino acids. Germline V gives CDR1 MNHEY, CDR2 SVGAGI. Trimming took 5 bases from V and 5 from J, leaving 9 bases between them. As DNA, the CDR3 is TGTGCCAGCAGTGAAACGGGGACCGGGGAGCTGTTTTTT. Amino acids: CASSETGTGELFF.

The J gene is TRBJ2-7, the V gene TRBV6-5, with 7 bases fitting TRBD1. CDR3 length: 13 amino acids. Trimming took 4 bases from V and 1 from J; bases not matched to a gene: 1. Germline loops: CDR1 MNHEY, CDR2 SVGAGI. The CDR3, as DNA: TGTGCCAGCAGTTCAGGGGGTTCCTACGAGCAGTACTTC. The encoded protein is CASSSGGSYEQYF.